The 21 T cell receptor beta chains reported below all come from one sample, sequenced in a study of human T cells and chemical hapten exposure. The sample's time point: pre-sensitization, week 0. Treatment described: therapeutic diphenylcyclopropenone sensitization with weekly scalp DPC. TCRdb called the RACE reads again in MiXCR, with one record for every CDR3 protein. The repertoire holds 350,000 to 450,000 distinct CDR3 sequences, 4.5% to 6% seen once, with 2.6% in the top ten. The sample here was whole blood, taken in connection with sensitization to the hapten diphenylcyclopropenone (DPC). The receptor set was obtained from a woman aged 45-65 years with alopecia areata. Some clones in this sample may be carry-over from other donors' samples.

This clonotype was seen more than once but under ten times. The chain links TRBV7-6 to TRBJ1-1; D unresolved. Germline CDR1 reads SGHVS; CDR2 reads FNYEAQ. Trimming removed 5 bases from V and 7 bases from J, with 8 bases in between. The CDR3 runs 11 residues. The CDR3 sequence: CASSPRDEAFF. CDR3 coding DNA: TGTGCCAGCAGCCCAAGGGATGAAGCTTTCTTT.

The chain employs TRBV12-3 or TRBV12-4 and TRBJ1-1, with 8 bases lining up with TRBD1. CDR3 length: 15 residues. With 7 bases clipped from V and 0 bases from J, the junction kept 7 bases outside the gene matches. As DNA, the CDR3 is TGTGCCAGCACCGCTAGGACAGGGATGAACACTGAAGCTTTCTTT. This sequence encodes CASTARTGMNTEAFF.

The V gene is TRBV9, the J gene TRBJ2-2; 7 positions agree with TRBD2. J was trimmed by 5 bases and V by 0 bases; bases with no gene match: 1. The CDR3 runs 14 residues. Germline CDR1 is SGDLS and CDR2 is YYNGEE. The CDR3 here is CASSVDGGTGELFF. Written as DNA, the CDR3 is TGTGCCAGCAGCGTAGACGGGGGGACCGGGGAGCTGTTTTTT.

This clonotype was picked up many times. The rearrangement uses TRBV2 and TRBJ2-3; the D call may be TRBD1 or TRBD2 (5 bases each). The V end lost 2 bases, the J end lost 2 bases, and 11 bases lay between the germline ends. The CDR3 totals 15 residues. In germline, CDR1 is SNHLY, CDR2 FYNNEI. The CDR3 reads CASSERDPFTDTQYF. CDR3 in DNA: TGTGCCAGCAGTGAAAGGGACCCGTTCACAGATACGCAGTATTTT.

The rearrangement uses TRBV27 and TRBJ2-1, with 11 bases identical to TRBD2. J gave up 4 bases and V 5 bases, and 7 bases lay outside the gene matches. The CDR3 contains 16 residues. CDR1 is MNHEY, CDR2 SMNVEV, per germline (reference sequence). The CDR3 nucleotides are TGTGCCAGCAGTCGTATAGCGGGGGGGCTGTACAATGAGCAGTTCTTC. Translating gives CASSRIAGGLYNEQFF.

In this sample, this clonotype turned up a few times. This chain links TRBV6-6 with TRBJ1-1; the D is unclear. Trimming stripped 0 bases from V and 7 bases from J, with 6 bases between. CDR3 size: 12 residues. Germline-derived CDR1 and CDR2 are MNHNY and SVGAGI (reference sequence). The CDR3 DNA follows: TGTGCCAGCAGTTACTCGAAAGATGAAGCTTTCTTT. It specifies CASSYSKDEAFF.

In this sample, this clonotype turned up many times. J is TRBJ2-1 and V is TRBV29-1, with TRBD1 as a possible D gene (6 bases). Germline assignment: CDR1 SQVTM and CDR2 ANQGSEA. The V end lost 3 bases, the J end lost 10 bases, and 10 bases lay between the germline ends. The CDR3 has 11 residues. Written as DNA, the CDR3 is TGCAGCGTTGAGGGGGCTCGGGAGCAGTTCTTC. This codes for CSVEGAREQFF.

This clonotype was seen many times. This chain links TRBV5-1 with TRBJ2-1; possibly TRBD1 or TRBD2 for D (5 bases each). Trimming removed 1 base at V and 3 bases at J, with 20 bases between. The CDR3 extends over 18 amino acids. CDR1 SGHRS and CDR2 YFSETQ come from the germline V gene. The CDR3 protein is CASSLTPNPGRFYNEQFF. The CDR3 DNA sequence: TGCGCCAGCAGCTTGACCCCAAATCCGGGACGGTTCTACAATGAGCAGTTCTTC.

This clonotype was detected many times. The rearrangement links TRBV29-1 to TRBJ2-1; tentatively, D is TRBD1 (6 bases). Deletions cut 2 bases from V and 1 base from J, with 9 bases between. The CDR3 runs 14 residues. Germline CDR1 SQVTM, CDR2 ANQGSEA. The CDR3 sequence: CSVEYRVSYNEQFF. The CDR3, as DNA: TGCAGCGTTGAATACAGGGTTTCCTACAATGAGCAGTTCTTC.

This clonotype was detected a few times. This chain connects TRBV12-3 or TRBV12-4 to TRBJ2-1, with 7 bases aligning to TRBD1. The CDR3 length is 16 residues. Trimming removed 5 bases from V and 5 bases from J; junction bases left unmatched: 12. The DNA for the CDR3 is TGTGCCAGCAGTACCCGACAGGGTCCGGTAAACAATGAGCAGTTCTTC. Its protein product is CASSTRQGPVNNEQFF.

This clonotype has just a few counts. The V gene is TRBV20-1, the J gene TRBJ2-7; D possibly corresponds to TRBD2 (5 bases). V shed 1 base and J shed 3 bases, with 16 bases lying between them. There are 15 residues in the CDR3. Germline CDR1 and CDR2: DFQATT and SNEGSKA (reference sequence). CDR3 in amino acids: CSARGTSGILYEQYF. In nucleotides, the CDR3 is TGCAGTGCTAGAGGGACTTCGGGTATCCTCTACGAGCAGTACTTC.

The chain carries TRBV10-3 and TRBJ2-1; D remains ambiguous. Trimming took off 2 bases at V and 8 bases at J, with 4 bases between the two ends. The CDR3 has 11 residues. CDR1 is ENHRY, CDR2 SYGVKD, per germline. The CDR3 sequence is CAISEIDEQFF. The CDR3 coding sequence is TGTGCCATCAGTGAGATAGATGAGCAGTTCTTC.

There are many counts of this clonotype. J is TRBJ1-1 and V is TRBV7-2; D perhaps matches TRBD1 (6 bases). The CDR3 loop spans 15 amino acids. V was trimmed by 1 base and J by 4 bases, leaving 13 bases between them. Germline CDR1 SGHTA, CDR2 FQGNSA. The CDR3 is CASSLVGGQGTEAFF. CDR3 nucleotides: TGTGCCAGCAGCTTAGTTGGGGGGCAAGGCACTGAAGCTTTCTTT.

This clonotype was recorded a few times. V and J are TRBV5-1 and TRBJ2-6; the match to TRBD1 covers 7 bases. This CDR3 comprises 16 residues. V was clipped by 0 bases and J by 2 bases; unmatched bases: 2. CDR1 and CDR2 (germline): SGHRS, YFSETQ. The DNA for the CDR3 is TGCGCCAGCAGCTTGGGGCAGGGGGCTGGGGCCAACGTCCTGACTTTC. It is translated as CASSLGQGAGANVLTF. Drawing the rest from reference TRBV5-1 and TRBJ2-6, the complete variable domain is KAGVTQTPRYLIKTRGQQVTLSCSPISGHRSVSWYQQTPGQGLQFLFEYFSETQRNKGNFPGRFSGRQFSNSRSEMNVSTLELGDSALYLCASSLGQGAGANVLTFGAGSRLTVL.

This sequence joins TRBV4-2 and TRBJ2-3; 7 bases are shared with TRBD1. With 0 bases clipped from V and 6 bases from J, the junction kept 15 bases outside the gene matches. This CDR3 is 18 amino acids long. From germline, CDR1 is LGHNA and CDR2 YNFKEQ. CDR3 residues: CASSQDVTGKDNWDTQYF. As DNA, the CDR3 is TGTGCCAGCAGCCAAGACGTGACAGGGAAGGACAATTGGGATACGCAGTATTTT.

This clonotype appeared a few times. The CDR3 DNA is TGTGCCAGCAGTTCAATCATCCAAGAGACCCAGTACTTC. Translation gives CASSSIIQETQYF. This sequence joins TRBV28 and TRBJ2-5; D not certain. Trimming took off 4 bases at V and 1 base at J, with 7 bases between the two ends. This CDR3 is 13 amino acids long. The germline gives CDR1 MDHEN, CDR2 SYDVKM.

This clonotype was found a few times. This chain connects TRBV9 to TRBJ2-7; either TRBD1 or TRBD2 may supply D (5 bases each). Germline V gene sequence: CDR1 SGDLS, CDR2 YYNGEE. CDR3 length: 14 amino acids. Trimming shortened V by 0 bases and J by 1 base, and 8 bases separated the two germline ends. CDR3 protein: CASSVDWGSYEQYF. The CDR3, as DNA: TGTGCCAGCAGCGTAGATTGGGGGTCCTACGAGCAGTACTTC.

The sample holds many counts of this clonotype. The CDR3 spells CASSLYRGTEAFF. The CDR3 coding sequence is TGTGCCAGCAGTCTTTATAGGGGCACTGAAGCTTTCTTT. The chain is built from TRBV27 and TRBJ1-1; maybe TRBD1 (5 bases). This CDR3 comprises 13 residues. Germline V gene sequence: CDR1 MNHEY, CDR2 SMNVEV (reference sequence). Deletions cut 5 bases from V and 4 bases from J, with 11 bases between.

In this sample, this clonotype turned up a few times. J is TRBJ2-1 and V is TRBV12-3 or TRBV12-4, with TRBD2 matching 12 bases. With 8 bases clipped from V and 6 bases from J, the junction kept 5 bases outside the gene matches. The CDR3 totals 14 residues. In DNA, the CDR3 is TGTGCCAGCCTATCTAGCGGGAGGGGCAATGAGCAGTTCTTC. The encoded protein is CASLSSGRGNEQFF.

The rearrangement links TRBV5-1 to TRBJ1-1; TRBD1 is a possible D gene (5 bases). The V and J ends lost 3 bases and 8 bases respectively, with 14 bases between them. The CDR3 spans 13 residues. The germline CDR1 and CDR2 sequences are SGHRS and YFSETQ. This CDR3 reads CASSSTGTPEAFF. In nucleotides, the CDR3 is TGCGCCAGCAGCTCGACCGGGACTCCCGAAGCTTTCTTT.

The V call is TRBV2, the J call TRBJ2-6; TRBD2 aligns across 7 bases. This CDR3 is 17 amino acids long. Trimming took 0 bases from V and 4 from J; bases not matched to a gene: 6. Germline values: CDR1 SNHLY, CDR2 FYNNEI. The CDR3 DNA reads TGTGCCAGCAGTGAAGCAGCGGGGTTGGGAGGGGCCAACGTCCTGACTTTC. It specifies CASSEAAGLGGANVLTF.